Shown below are 28 T cell receptor beta chains from a single sample sequenced in a study of early T cells in non-severe SARS-CoV-2 infection. In TCRdb, the 5' RACE reads were re-called with MiXCR into one record per CDR3 protein. The table shows 90,000 to 100,000 distinct CDR3 sequences, with less than 15% occurring only once. Specimen: whole blood. The receptors originated from an adult who was a healthcare worker with PCR-confirmed SARS-CoV-2 infection or an uninfected control (not recorded which).

The gene calls are TRBV18 and TRBJ1-3, with D possibly being TRBD1 (6 bases). The CDR3 runs 18 residues. V was trimmed by 3 bases and J by 0 bases, leaving 18 bases between them. CDR1 is KGHSH, CDR2 LQKENI, per germline. In DNA form, the CDR3 reads TGTGCCAGCTCACCTGCCATTTTCAGGGGCGCCTCTGGAAACACCATATATTTT. Translation: CASSPAIFRGASGNTIYF.

This clonotype was detected many times. V is TRBV28 and J is TRBJ1-2; D might be TRBD1 (5 bases). Per the germline V gene, CDR1 is MDHEN and CDR2 is SYDVKM. The CDR3 runs 14 residues. Between the trimmed V and J ends, which lost 5 bases and 0 bases, there was a span of 10 bases. The CDR3 region is CASSIGQANYGYTF. The CDR3 DNA sequence: TGTGCCAGCAGTATCGGACAAGCTAACTATGGCTACACCTTC.

This clonotype was found a few times. V is TRBV20-1 and J is TRBJ1-2; 7 bases map to TRBD1. Germline V gene sequence: CDR1 DFQATT, CDR2 SNEGSKA (reference sequence). Trimming took 6 bases from V and 0 from J; bases not matched to a gene: 7. This CDR3 has 14 amino acids. CDR3: CSADAGQANYGYTF. CDR3 DNA sequence: TGCAGTGCGGACGCCGGACAGGCTAACTATGGCTACACCTTC.

This clonotype came up many times. V and J are TRBV5-5 and TRBJ1-2; D gene unclear. Per the germline V gene, CDR1 is SGHKS and CDR2 is YYEKEE (reference sequence). Trimming pared 0 bases from V and 0 bases from J, leaving 9 bases between. The CDR3 loop spans 15 amino acids. The CDR3 DNA follows: TGTGCCAGCAGCTTGGGTCCAACCCCTAACTATGGCTACACCTTC. It is translated as CASSLGPTPNYGYTF.

This clonotype appeared a few times. The chain carries TRBV7-9 and TRBJ1-4; TRBD1 agrees at 7 bases. The CDR3 length is 14 residues. Germline lookup yields CDR1 SEHNR and CDR2 FQNEAQ (reference sequence). J gave up 8 bases and V 5 bases, and 8 bases lay outside the gene matches. The CDR3 sequence: CASSLTGSYEKLFF. CDR3 DNA: TGTGCCAGCAGCCTGACAGGGAGTTACGAAAAACTGTTTTTT. Together with reference TRBV7-9 and TRBJ1-4, the CDR3 gives the full variable domain: DTGVSQNPRHKITKRGQNVTFRCDPISEHNRLYWYRQTLGQGPEFLTYFQNEAQLEKSRLLSDRFSAERPKGSFSTLEIQRTEQGDSAMYLCASSLTGSYEKLFFGSGTQLSVL.

This clonotype was found many times. The V gene is TRBV7-9, the J gene TRBJ2-7; D possibly corresponds to TRBD2 (5 bases). Germline V CDR1 and CDR2: SEHNR, FQNEAQ (reference sequence). CDR3 length: 17 amino acids. The V end was cut by 5 bases, the J end by 1 base, with 21 bases between. This CDR3 is CASSPNRTRDGSYEQYF. CDR3 sequence (DNA): TGTGCCAGCAGCCCAAACCGAACACGGGATGGGTCCTACGAGCAGTACTTC.

This chain links TRBV5-1 with TRBJ2-3, with D possibly being TRBD2 (6 bases). Trimming removed 0 bases from V and 1 base from J, with 15 bases in between. Looked up from germline, CDR1 is SGHRS and CDR2 is YFSETQ. The CDR3 is 17 residues long. The CDR3 protein is CASSLELSGTGTDTQYF. CDR3 sequence (DNA): TGCGCCAGCAGCTTGGAGCTTTCAGGGACTGGCACAGATACGCAGTATTTT. Using reference TRBV5-1 and TRBJ2-3 for the parts outside the CDR3, the full variable domain is KAGVTQTPRYLIKTRGQQVTLSCSPISGHRSVSWYQQTPGQGLQFLFEYFSETQRNKGNFPGRFSGRQFSNSRSEMNVSTLELGDSALYLCASSLELSGTGTDTQYFGPGTRLTVL.

This clonotype was seen repeatedly, ten times or more. This chain uses TRBV19 with TRBJ1-2; tentatively, D is TRBD1 (6 bases). Germline-derived CDR1 and CDR2 are LNHDA and SQIVND (reference sequence). The CDR3 loop spans 13 amino acids. The V end was cut by 4 bases, the J end by 6 bases, with 12 bases between. The CDR3 DNA is TGTGCCAGTAGTAACGACAGGACACATGGCTACACCTTC. Amino acid sequence: CASSNDRTHGYTF.

The J gene is TRBJ2-5, the V gene TRBV20-1; 8 nucleotides line up with TRBD1. The CDR3 contains 13 residues. The V segment lost 5 bases and the J segment 6 bases; nucleotides outside the gene matches: 8. CDR1 and CDR2 (germline): DFQATT, SNEGSKA (reference sequence). The CDR3 spells CSAGRQGAKTQYF. The CDR3 DNA follows: TGCAGTGCTGGGAGGCAGGGGGCTAAGACCCAGTACTTC.

The chain links TRBV11-3 to TRBJ2-3; D is perhaps TRBD2 (6 bases). This CDR3 is built from 13 residues. Looked up from germline, CDR1 is SGHNT and CDR2 is YENEEA. Trimming took off 4 bases at V and 1 base at J, with 6 bases between the two ends. The CDR3 DNA sequence: TGTGCCAGCAGCTCTAGCGGCACAGATACGCAGTATTTT. It translates to CASSSSGTDTQYF.

This clonotype was observed at least ten times. The J gene is TRBJ1-4, the V gene TRBV27; 9 bases align to TRBD1. The CDR3 covers 16 residues. V shed 4 bases and J 13 bases; nucleotides not matched to a gene: 16. Germline V CDR1 and CDR2: MNHEY, SMNVEV (reference sequence). As DNA, the CDR3 is TGTGCCAGCAGTTCGGGGGCCGGGACAGGGACGGGTGTACTGTTTTTT. This sequence encodes CASSSGAGTGTGVLFF.

This clonotype turned up a few times. The V gene is TRBV28, the J gene TRBJ2-7; D perhaps matches TRBD2 (6 bases). V shed 7 bases and J shed 2 bases, with 18 bases lying between them. The CDR3 runs to 15 residues. Per germline, CDR1 MDHEN and CDR2 SYDVKM. CDR3 DNA: TGTGCCAGCACCCATTTGGGGGGATTCACCTACGAGCAGTACTTC. It yields the protein CASTHLGGFTYEQYF. The full variable domain, its missing parts supplied by reference TRBV28 and TRBJ2-7, is DVKVTQSSRYLVKRTGEKVFLECVQDMDHENMFWYRQDPGLGLRLIYFSYDVKMKEKGDIPEGYSVSREKKERFSLILESASTNQTSMYLCASTHLGGFTYEQYFGPGTRLTVT.

The V gene is TRBV4-1, the J gene TRBJ2-3, with 9 bases fitting TRBD2. CDR1 and CDR2 (germline): MGHRA, YSYEKL. This CDR3 has 17 residues. V shed 6 bases, J shed 3 bases, and the junction held 13 bases outside the gene matches. CDR3 nucleotide sequence: TGCGCCAGCAGAGGAGCACCGGGACTAGCTCTAACAGATACGCAGTATTTT. Translated: CASRGAPGLALTDTQYF.

V and J are TRBV6-5 and TRBJ2-1; D ambiguous. Trimming removed 2 bases at V and 4 bases at J, with 12 bases between. The CDR3 extends over 15 amino acids. Germline V lookup: CDR1 MNHEY, CDR2 SVGAGI. The CDR3 DNA reads as TGTGCCAGCAGTTACGTATCAGTATCGTACAATGAGCAGTTCTTC. It codes for CASSYVSVSYNEQFF.

In this sample, this clonotype turned up a few times. The chain joins TRBV6-5 to TRBJ2-2; TRBD1 aligns across 7 bases. Germline V gene data show CDR1 as MNHEY and CDR2 as SVGAGI. V gave up 6 bases and J gave up 6 bases; unmatched junction bases: 13. CDR3 length: 16 amino acids. For the CDR3, the DNA is TGTGCCAGCAGCCCCGAAAACAGGGGTGGGGCCGGGGAGCTGTTTTTT. Encoded protein: CASSPENRGGAGELFF.

This clonotype was seen only a few times. V usage is TRBV29-1 and J usage is TRBJ2-2; D gene ambiguous. V was shortened by 6 bases and J by 4 bases, with 3 bases between the two germline ends. The germline V gene has CDR1 SQVTM and CDR2 ANQGSEA. The CDR3 spans 10 residues. The CDR3 is CSVFTGELFF. In nucleotides, the CDR3 is TGCAGCGTGTTCACCGGGGAGCTGTTTTTT.

This chain uses TRBV7-9 with TRBJ1-2, with no clear D. CDR1 and CDR2 from the germline V gene are SEHNR and FQNEAQ (reference sequence). The CDR3 length is 13 residues. The germline V and J ends were trimmed by 1 base and 4 bases, with 7 bases remaining between them. This CDR3 is CASSLDPFYGYTF. Written as DNA, the CDR3 is TGTGCCAGCAGCTTAGACCCTTTCTATGGCTACACCTTC.

Only a few counts were recorded for this clonotype. The chain combines TRBV7-9 with TRBJ1-1; D gene uncertain. CDR3 length: 13 amino acids. Germline V gives CDR1 SEHNR, CDR2 FQNEAQ (reference sequence). V gave up 5 bases and J gave up 13 bases, with 20 bases separating them. The CDR3 loop reads CASSTTNSFLGFF. CDR3 DNA: TGTGCCAGCAGCACTACCAACAGTTTTCTGGGTTTCTTT.

This clonotype has a handful of counts. The J gene is TRBJ1-6, the V gene TRBV6-5, with D maybe TRBD1 (6 bases). This CDR3 region has 15 residues. Germline V gives CDR1 MNHEY, CDR2 SVGAGI. V was trimmed by 8 bases and J by 4 bases, leaving 15 bases between them. CDR3 in DNA: TGTGCCAGCGTCTCCCTCACAGGGTATAATTCACCCCTCCACTTT. Translating gives CASVSLTGYNSPLHF.

At least ten counts were recorded for this clonotype. V usage is TRBV29-1 and J usage is TRBJ2-7; D is ambiguous. The CDR3 runs to 12 residues. Germline V gene lookup returns CDR1 SQVTM and CDR2 ANQGSEA. The ends were cut back, 4 bases at V and 1 base at J, with 8 bases in the middle. The CDR3 nucleotides are TGCAGCGTTGTGGCCAGTTCCTACGAGCAGTACTTC. This codes for CSVVASSYEQYF.

This clonotype has a count of ten or more. The rearrangement uses TRBV6-5 and TRBJ1-4; possibly TRBD1 for D (5 bases). CDR3 length equals 15 residues. V dropped 3 bases and J dropped 8 bases, with 16 bases sitting between them. The V gene's germline CDR1 is MNHEY and CDR2 SVGAGI. CDR3 in amino acids: CASSYRGGTGEKLFF. The CDR3 region has the DNA TGTGCCAGCAGTTATCGTGGAGGGACGGGCGAAAAACTGTTTTTT.

This clonotype has ten or more counts. The rearrangement joins TRBV4-3 to TRBJ2-1; the match to TRBD1 covers 8 bases. Trimming took 2 bases from V and 8 from J; bases not matched to a gene: 11. Germline assignment: CDR1 LGHNA and CDR2 YSLEER. CDR3 length equals 16 residues. Here the CDR3 DNA reads TGCGCCAGCAGCCAATGGGTTACAGGGGGGATCGATGAGCAGTTCTTC. Its translation: CASSQWVTGGIDEQFF.

At least ten counts were recorded for this clonotype. This chain links TRBV12-3 or TRBV12-4 with TRBJ1-3, with TRBD1 identical over 7 bases. Trimming removed 6 bases from V and 2 bases from J; junction bases left unmatched: 7. The CDR3 spans 15 residues. CDR3 loop: CASSPTGPPGNTIYF. CDR3 in DNA: TGTGCCAGCAGCCCGACAGGGCCCCCTGGAAACACCATATATTTT.

This rearrangement joins TRBV19 to TRBJ1-5, with D perhaps matching TRBD1 (5 bases). V dropped 0 bases and J dropped 2 bases, with 8 bases sitting between them. CDR1 is LNHDA and CDR2 is SQIVND in the germline V gene (reference sequence). The CDR3 extends over 15 amino acids. The CDR3 here is CASSIEGGGNQPQHF. In nucleotides, the CDR3 is TGTGCCAGTAGTATAGAGGGGGGAGGCAATCAGCCCCAGCATTTT.

The sample holds many counts of this clonotype. The chain uses TRBV28 and TRBJ1-5; tentative D call: TRBD1 (6 bases). The V end lost 5 bases, the J end lost 9 bases, and 14 bases lay between the germline ends. Germline V gene data show CDR1 as MDHEN and CDR2 as SYDVKM. The CDR3 spans 13 residues. Written as DNA, the CDR3 is TGTGCCAGCAGTCCGAGGGGGGCGCGGCCCCAGCATTTT. It yields the protein CASSPRGARPQHF.

The V call is TRBV5-4, the J call TRBJ2-1, with D perhaps assigned TRBD1 or TRBD2 (5 bases each). The CDR3 runs to 14 residues. V was clipped by 2 bases and J by 6 bases, with 12 bases between them. Germline values: CDR1 SGHNT, CDR2 YYREEE (reference sequence). CDR3 amino acids: CASSFEGTINEQFF. The CDR3 DNA reads as TGTGCCAGCAGCTTTGAGGGGACGATCAATGAGCAGTTCTTC.

V gene TRBV7-9 combines with J gene TRBJ2-7; D is ambiguous. CDR3 length: 12 residues. CDR1 SEHNR and CDR2 FQNEAQ come from the germline V gene (reference sequence). The V gene lost 2 bases and the J gene lost 6 bases, with 8 bases spanning the gap. The CDR3 nucleotides read TGTGCCAGCAGCTTATCACCGGGCGAGCAGTACTTC. It yields the protein CASSLSPGEQYF. The full variable domain, in which reference TRBV7-9 and TRBJ2-7 provide the parts outside the CDR3, is DTGVSQNPRHKITKRGQNVTFRCDPISEHNRLYWYRQTLGQGPEFLTYFQNEAQLEKSRLLSDRFSAERPKGSFSTLEIQRTEQGDSAMYLCASSLSPGEQYFGPGTRLTVT.

This clonotype was picked up many times. The J gene is TRBJ2-2, the V gene TRBV6-5; D remains unclear. The V gene lost 8 bases and the J gene lost 6 bases, with 22 bases spanning the gap. From germline, CDR1 is MNHEY and CDR2 SVGAGI. The length of the CDR3 is 16 residues. The DNA of the CDR3 is TGTGCCAGCCGGGTTCGGACCCCCGCTGGGGCCGGGGAGCTGTTTTTT. Translated, it gives CASRVRTPAGAGELFF.